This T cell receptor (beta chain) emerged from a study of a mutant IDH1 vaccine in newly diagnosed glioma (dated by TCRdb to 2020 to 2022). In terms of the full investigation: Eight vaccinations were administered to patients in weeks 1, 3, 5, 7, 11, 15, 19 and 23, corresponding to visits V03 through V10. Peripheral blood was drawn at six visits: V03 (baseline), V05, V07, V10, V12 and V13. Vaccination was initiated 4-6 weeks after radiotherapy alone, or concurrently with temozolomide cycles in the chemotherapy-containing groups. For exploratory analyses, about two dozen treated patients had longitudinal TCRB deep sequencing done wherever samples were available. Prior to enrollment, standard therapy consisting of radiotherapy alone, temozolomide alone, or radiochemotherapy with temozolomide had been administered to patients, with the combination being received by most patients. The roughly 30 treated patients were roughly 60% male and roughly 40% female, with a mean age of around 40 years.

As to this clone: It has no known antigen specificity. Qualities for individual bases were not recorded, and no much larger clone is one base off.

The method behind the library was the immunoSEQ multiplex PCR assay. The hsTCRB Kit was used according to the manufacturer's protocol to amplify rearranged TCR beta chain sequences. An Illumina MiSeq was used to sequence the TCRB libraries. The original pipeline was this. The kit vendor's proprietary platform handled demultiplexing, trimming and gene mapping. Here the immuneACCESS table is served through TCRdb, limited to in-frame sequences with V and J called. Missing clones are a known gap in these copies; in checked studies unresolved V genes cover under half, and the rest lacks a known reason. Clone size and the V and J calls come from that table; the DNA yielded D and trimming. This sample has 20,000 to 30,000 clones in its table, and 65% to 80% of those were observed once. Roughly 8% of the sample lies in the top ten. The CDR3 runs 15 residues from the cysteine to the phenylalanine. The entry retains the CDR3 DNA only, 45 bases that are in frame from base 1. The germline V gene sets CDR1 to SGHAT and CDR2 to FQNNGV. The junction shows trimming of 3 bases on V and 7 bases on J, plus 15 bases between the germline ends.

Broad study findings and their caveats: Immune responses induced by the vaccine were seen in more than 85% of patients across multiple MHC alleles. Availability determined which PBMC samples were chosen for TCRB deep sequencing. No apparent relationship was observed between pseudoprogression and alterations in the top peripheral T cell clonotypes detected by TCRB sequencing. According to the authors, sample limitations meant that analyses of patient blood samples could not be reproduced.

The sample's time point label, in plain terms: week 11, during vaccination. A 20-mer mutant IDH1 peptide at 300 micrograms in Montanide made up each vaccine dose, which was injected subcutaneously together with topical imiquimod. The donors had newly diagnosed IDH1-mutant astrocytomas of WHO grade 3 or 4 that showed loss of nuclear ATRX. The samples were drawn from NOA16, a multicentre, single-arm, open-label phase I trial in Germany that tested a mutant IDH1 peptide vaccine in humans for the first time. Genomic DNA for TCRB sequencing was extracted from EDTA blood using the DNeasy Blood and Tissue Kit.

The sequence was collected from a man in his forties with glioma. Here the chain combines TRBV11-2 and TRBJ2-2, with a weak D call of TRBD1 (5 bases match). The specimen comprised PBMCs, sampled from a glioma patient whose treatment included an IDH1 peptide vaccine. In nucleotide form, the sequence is TGTGCCAGCAGCTTTTGGCGGAGCCAGGGCGGGGAGCTGTTTTTT. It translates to CASSFWRSQGGELFF.